These 29 T cell receptor beta chains share one sample of origin, sequenced in a study of CD8 T cells in ankylosing spondylitis. TCRdb reprocessed the 5' RACE reads with MiXCR, giving one entry per CDR3 protein. Of 90,000 to 100,000 distinct CDR3 sequences in the sample, 8% to 10% were seen once. The sequencing input was blood, either unsorted or a sorted T cell fraction (not recorded which). Receptors originate from a male donor with ankylosing spondylitis or in good health (not recorded which).

This clonotype was seen more than once but under ten times. The chain combines TRBV12-3 or TRBV12-4 with TRBJ2-7; 8 positions agree with TRBD2. The CDR3 contains 14 residues. The V gene end was trimmed by 3 bases and the J gene end by 1 base; junction bases not matched to a gene: 2. DNA for the CDR3: TGTGCCAGCAGTTTCGGGGGGGGGTCCTACGAGCAGTACTTC. Translating gives CASSFGGGSYEQYF.

This clonotype came up many times. The rearrangement links TRBV20-1 to TRBJ2-7; weak D call: TRBD2 (5 bases). CDR3 length: 14 residues. The V and J ends lost 4 bases and 6 bases respectively, with 19 bases between them. The germline CDR1 and CDR2 sequences are DFQATT and SNEGSKA (reference sequence). The CDR3 DNA reads as TGCAGTGCTACCCTAGCTCGCTCCCTGGTCGAGCAGTACTTC. Its protein product is CSATLARSLVEQYF.

The chain uses TRBV4-3 and TRBJ1-1; D remains ambiguous. Trimming shortened V by 0 bases and J by 8 bases, and 16 bases separated the two germline ends. Germline V gene lookup returns CDR1 LGHNA and CDR2 YSLEER. CDR3 length: 15 residues. The CDR3 region is CASSQDLSGWEEAFF. Here the CDR3 DNA reads TGCGCCAGCAGCCAAGATTTGTCCGGCTGGGAGGAAGCTTTCTTT.

The table lists this clonotype with many counts. The J gene is TRBJ2-5, the V gene TRBV3-1; TRBD1 or TRBD2 may be the D gene (5 bases each). The germline V and J ends were trimmed by 5 bases and 5 bases, with 12 bases remaining between them. CDR3 length equals 13 residues. Germline CDR1 LGHDT, CDR2 YNNKEL (reference sequence). DNA of the CDR3: TGTGCCAGCAGCTTTCACGAGGGGGAGACCCAGTACTTC. Its translation: CASSFHEGETQYF.

This clonotype was seen ten or more times. The V call is TRBV3-1, the J call TRBJ2-3; D unresolved. In germline, CDR1 is LGHDT, CDR2 YNNKEL (reference sequence). The CDR3 is 15 residues long. Trimming shortened V by 1 base and J by 8 bases, and 16 bases separated the two germline ends. The DNA of the CDR3 is TGTGCCAGCAGCCAAGTCGTGGCTGGTGGGCGTACGCAGTATTTT. This translates into CASSQVVAGGRTQYF.

This clonotype was found many times. The V and J genes are TRBV2 and TRBJ2-3; 16 bases map to TRBD2. After removal of 6 bases from V and 5 bases from J, the junction contained 5 bases not matched to a gene. The germline V gene encodes CDR1 SNHLY and CDR2 FYNNEI. This CDR3 has 16 amino acids. The DNA for the CDR3 is TGTGCCAGCAGAGCCGGGACTAGCGGGGGGGGAGATACGCAGTATTTT. Its protein is CASRAGTSGGGDTQYF.

This clonotype came up many times. This chain uses TRBV10-3 with TRBJ2-2, with a tentative D call TRBD2 (6 bases). Germline V gene sequence: CDR1 ENHRY, CDR2 SYGVKD. Trimming removed 7 bases at V and 3 bases at J, with 12 bases between. The CDR3 is 14 residues long. As DNA, the CDR3 is TGTGCCATCAATCCGGGACTGGACACCGGGGAGCTGTTTTTT. Protein product: CAINPGLDTGELFF.

This clonotype was recorded many times. This sequence joins TRBV7-2 and TRBJ2-7; D is perhaps TRBD1 or TRBD2 (5 bases each). V lost 5 bases and J lost 2, with 10 bases in between. Germline CDR1 SGHTA, CDR2 FQGNSA. This CDR3 has 13 residues. The CDR3 DNA is TGTGCCAGCAGCGGGGGAGCAACCTACGAGCAGTACTTC. It encodes CASSGGATYEQYF.

In this sample, this clonotype turned up many times. This chain connects TRBV7-3 to TRBJ2-1, with TRBD1 matching over 7 bases. Germline V gene sequence: CDR1 SGHTA, CDR2 FQGTGA. With 4 bases clipped from V and 8 bases from J, the junction kept 11 bases outside the gene matches. The length of the CDR3 is 15 residues. CDR3 nucleotides: TGTGCCAGCAGCTCCATTGCGCAGGGGGTGCATGAGCAGTTCTTC. Residues: CASSSIAQGVHEQFF.

This clonotype appeared many times. This sequence joins TRBV12-3 or TRBV12-4 and TRBJ2-1; D is unclear. V shed 6 bases and J shed 9 bases, with 12 bases lying between them. CDR3 length: 12 residues. The CDR3 reads CASSRTLGEQFF. The CDR3 DNA follows: TGTGCCAGCAGCAGGACGCTGGGTGAGCAGTTCTTC.

Concerning this clonotype: One junction end does not reproduce the germline sequence, and a read error may be involved. The rearrangement links TRBV10-3 to TRBJ2-1; D call uncertain. This CDR3 has 12 residues. Germline V CDR1 and CDR2: ENHRY, SYGVKD. CDR3 nucleotide sequence: TGTGTCATCAGTGAGGCAGGACGTGAGCAGTTCTTC. This translates into CVISEAGREQFF.

In this sample, this clonotype turned up many times. This chain connects TRBV15 to TRBJ2-2, with no clear D. The germline CDR1 and CDR2 sequences are LNHNV and YYDKDF (reference sequence). V gave up 4 bases and J gave up 2 bases, with 11 bases separating them. The CDR3 is 15 amino acids. In DNA, the CDR3 is TGTGCCACCAGCACGTTGGGGATAAACACCGGGGAGCTGTTTTTT. This encodes CATSTLGINTGELFF.

This clonotype was detected a few times. The rearrangement joins TRBV7-9 to TRBJ2-5; D tentatively reads TRBD1 or TRBD2 (5 bases each). The V end lost 5 bases, the J end lost 5 bases, and 15 bases lay between the germline ends. Per the germline V gene, CDR1 is SEHNR and CDR2 is FQNEAQ (reference sequence). This CDR3 is 14 amino acids long. This chain's CDR3 is CASSLWSGTETQYF. The CDR3 coding sequence is TGTGCCAGCAGCCTATGGTCCGGGACGGAGACCCAGTACTTC.

This clonotype has more than one count but fewer than ten. The chain joins TRBV7-2 to TRBJ2-1; TRBD2 aligns across 8 bases. Germline CDR1 reads SGHTA; CDR2 reads FQGNSA. The length of the CDR3 is 16 residues. Trimming cost V 5 bases and J 5 bases; bases outside gene matches: 11. The CDR3 loop reads CASSPHWREDHNEQFF. DNA for the CDR3: TGTGCCAGCAGCCCGCACTGGCGGGAGGACCACAATGAGCAGTTCTTC.

CDR3 residues: CASSQFLGVVAEAFF. CDR3 nucleotides: TGTGCCAGCAGCCAATTTCTAGGGGTAGTCGCTGAAGCTTTCTTT. V gene TRBV3-1 combines with J gene TRBJ1-1; the D gene is possibly TRBD1 (5 bases). The CDR3 extends over 15 amino acids. V was clipped by 2 bases and J by 6 bases, with 16 bases between them. Per germline, CDR1 LGHDT and CDR2 YNNKEL (reference sequence). The full variable domain, completed using reference TRBV3-1 and TRBJ1-1, is DTAVSQTPKYLVTQMGNDKSIKCEQNLGHDTMYWYKQDSKKFLKIMFSYNNKELIINETVPNRFSPKSPDKAHLNLHINSLELGDSAVYFCASSQFLGVVAEAFFGQGTRLTVV.

This clonotype was recorded many times. V gene TRBV19 combines with J gene TRBJ1-1; D gene uncertain. CDR1 and CDR2 from the germline V gene are LNHDA and SQIVND (reference sequence). The CDR3 is made up of 13 amino acids. V gave up 3 bases and J gave up 6 bases, with 11 bases separating them. The CDR3 sequence: CASSMQGRAEAFF. The CDR3 bases are TGTGCCAGTAGTATGCAAGGGAGGGCTGAAGCTTTCTTT.

This clonotype was picked up many times. The chain is built from TRBV7-2 and TRBJ1-2; the D gene is possibly TRBD1 (6 bases). The germline V and J ends were trimmed by 4 bases and 7 bases, with 13 bases remaining between them. The CDR3 covers 13 residues. The V gene's germline CDR1 is SGHTA and CDR2 FQGNSA. CDR3 sequence reads: CASSSYRDSGYTF. In nucleotides, the CDR3 is TGTGCCAGCAGCTCCTACAGGGATTCTGGCTACACCTTC. Filled out from reference TRBV7-2 and TRBJ1-2, the complete variable domain reads GAGVSQSPSNKVTEKGKDVELRCDPISGHTALYWYRQSLGQGLEFLIYFQGNSAPDKSGLPSDRFSAERTGGSVSTLTIQRTQQEDSAVYLCASSSYRDSGYTFGSGTRLTVV.

This clonotype has at least ten counts. This chain joins TRBV4-3 and TRBJ2-5; 11 nucleotides align to TRBD2. The CDR3 loop spans 16 amino acids. In germline, CDR1 is LGHNA, CDR2 YSLEER. V lost 1 base and J lost 5; bases outside the gene matches: 6. CDR3 sequence: CASSQGLAGWTETQYF. The CDR3 DNA sequence: TGCGCCAGCAGCCAAGGACTAGCGGGATGGACGGAGACCCAGTACTTC.

This clonotype occurred many times. V and J are TRBV4-3 and TRBJ2-7; D unclear. The CDR3 length is 16 residues. V was shortened by 0 bases and J by 1 base, with 13 bases between the two germline ends. Germline assignment: CDR1 LGHNA and CDR2 YSLEER. The CDR3 sequence: CASSQDYSGLSYEQYF. DNA for the CDR3: TGCGCCAGCAGCCAAGATTATTCCGGGCTTTCCTACGAGCAGTACTTC.

This clonotype was counted only a few times. The rearrangement uses TRBV7-2 and TRBJ1-4, with TRBD1 identical over 7 bases. The CDR3 runs to 14 residues. Germline CDR1 reads SGHTA; CDR2 reads FQGNSA. V was pared by 1 base and J by 7 bases, with 3 bases of the junction left unmatched. The CDR3 loop is CASSLEGAFEKLFF. CDR3 bases: TGTGCCAGCAGCTTAGAGGGGGCTTTTGAAAAACTGTTTTTT.

This clonotype was detected many times. CDR3 sequence: CASSQASGRGTDTQYF. As DNA, the CDR3 is TGTGCCAGCAGCCAGGCTAGCGGGAGGGGCACAGATACGCAGTATTTT. The V call is TRBV4-2, the J call TRBJ2-3, with TRBD2 matching 12 bases. The germline gives CDR1 LGHNA, CDR2 YNFKEQ. Germline trimming cut 3 bases from V and 1 base from J; bases unmatched to any gene: 2. This CDR3 contains 16 residues.

This chain uses TRBV10-3 with TRBJ1-2, with no clear D. The CDR3 sequence is 15 residues long. Trimming removed 3 bases from V and 4 bases from J, with 15 bases in between. Germline CDR1 ENHRY, CDR2 SYGVKD. The CDR3 DNA reads TGTGCCATCAGTGAAGGTCTCGCGAGGAGCTATGGCTACACCTTC. This codes for CAISEGLARSYGYTF.

At least ten counts were recorded for this clonotype. This chain joins TRBV20-1 and TRBJ2-1; 10 nucleotides agree with TRBD2. The CDR3 loop spans 16 amino acids. Losses at the gene ends were 0 bases for V and 4 bases for J; bases not matched to a gene: 6. From germline, CDR1 is DFQATT and CDR2 SNEGSKA (reference sequence). The CDR3 is CSARDNSGRKYNEQFF. CDR3 sequence (DNA): TGCAGTGCTAGAGATAATAGCGGGAGGAAGTACAATGAGCAGTTCTTC.

This clonotype showed up many times. This chain joins TRBV12-3 or TRBV12-4 and TRBJ1-6, with D maybe TRBD1 (5 bases). V shed 2 bases and J shed 2 bases, with 7 bases lying between them. This CDR3 spans 15 amino acids. The CDR3 loop reads CASSLWGAYNSPLHF. DNA of the CDR3: TGTGCCAGCAGTTTATGGGGGGCCTATAATTCACCCCTCCACTTT.

This clonotype was picked up many times. This sequence joins TRBV10-3 and TRBJ1-6; 7 bases fit TRBD1. CDR3 size: 15 residues. CDR1 and CDR2 from the germline V gene are ENHRY and SYGVKD. The V gene end was trimmed by 0 bases and the J gene end by 7 bases; junction bases not matched to a gene: 3. Here the CDR3 reads CAISESGDSNSPLHF. The CDR3 nucleotides read TGTGCCATCAGTGAGTCGGGGGACAGCAATTCACCCCTCCACTTT.

This clonotype has a handful of counts. This chain joins TRBV7-9 and TRBJ1-5; D unclear. V was cut by 2 bases and J by 7 bases, with 12 bases left in between. CDR1 and CDR2 from the germline V gene are SEHNR and FQNEAQ (reference sequence). The CDR3 is 14 residues long. The CDR3 loop is CASSLNGIGQPQHF. CDR3 in DNA: TGTGCCAGCAGCTTAAACGGGATAGGCCAGCCCCAGCATTTT.

At least ten counts were recorded for this clonotype. This chain links TRBV5-5 with TRBJ2-2; 8 nucleotides align to TRBD1. This CDR3 region has 16 residues. Germline CDR1 is SGHKS and CDR2 is YYEKEE (reference sequence). The junction had 7 bases not matched to a gene; V was cut back by 1 base and J by 5 bases. CDR3 nucleotides: TGTGCCAGCAGCTTGCAGGGGGCGATGGTTACCGGGGAGCTGTTTTTT. Its translation is CASSLQGAMVTGELFF.

This clonotype was counted at least ten times. In DNA, the CDR3 is TGTGCCAGCAGTTACGGCAGGGAGGGCACAGATACGCAGTATTTT. Amino acids: CASSYGREGTDTQYF. V and J are TRBV6-2 or TRBV6-3 and TRBJ2-3; tentative D call: TRBD2 (6 bases). V lost 2 bases and J 1 base, leaving 10 bases between the germline ends. The CDR3 covers 15 residues. Per germline, CDR1 MNHEY and CDR2 SVGEGT.

This clonotype was seen at least ten times. CDR3 sequence reads: CASSYSPELNTEAFF. The CDR3 region has the DNA TGTGCCAGCAGTTACTCGCCAGAATTAAACACTGAAGCTTTCTTT. The V and J genes are TRBV6-5 and TRBJ1-1; D is undetermined. Germline-derived CDR1 and CDR2 are MNHEY and SVGAGI. The CDR3 runs 15 residues. V was shortened by 0 bases and J by 2 bases, with 10 bases between the two germline ends.